This entry concerns a single T cell receptor (beta chain). Antigen unknown. The sample belongs to a study of OX40 agonist ivuxolimab in advanced cancers. Study-wide results and caveats: Mean expanded clone counts were higher in CD8+ than CD4+ T cells.

The CDR3 extends over 15 amino acids. From germline, CDR1 is MNHEY and CDR2 SMNVEV (reference sequence). V lost 6 bases and J lost 8, with 19 bases in between. Some clones are missing from TCRdb's copy, which holds only in-frame ones; the method was immunoSEQ multiplex PCR. The table includes 55,000 to 75,000 clones, about 87% detected once. The chain uses TRBV27 and TRBJ1-4, with D maybe TRBD1 (6 bases). This clonotype originated in an adult with an advanced solid tumor such as melanoma, head and neck, liver or kidney cancer. Material: CD4+ or CD8+ T cells sorted from blood, obtained in a trial of the OX40 agonist ivuxolimab. CDR3 protein: CASRQATGNGEKLFF. In DNA form, the CDR3 reads TGTGCCAGCAGGCAAGCTACAGGGAATGGGGAAAAACTGTTTTTT.